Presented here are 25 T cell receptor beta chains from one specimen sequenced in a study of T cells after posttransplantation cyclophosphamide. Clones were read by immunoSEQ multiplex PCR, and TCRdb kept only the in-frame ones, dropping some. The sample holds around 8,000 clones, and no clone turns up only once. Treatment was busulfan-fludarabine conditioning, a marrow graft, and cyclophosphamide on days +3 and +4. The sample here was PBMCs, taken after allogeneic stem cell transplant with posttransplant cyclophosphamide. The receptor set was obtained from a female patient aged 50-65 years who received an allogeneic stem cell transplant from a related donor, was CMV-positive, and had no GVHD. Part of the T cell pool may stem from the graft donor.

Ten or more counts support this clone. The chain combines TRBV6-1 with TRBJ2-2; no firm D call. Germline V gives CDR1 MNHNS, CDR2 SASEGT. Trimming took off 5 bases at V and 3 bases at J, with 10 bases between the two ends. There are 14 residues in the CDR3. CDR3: CASSRVPDTGELFF. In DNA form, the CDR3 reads TGTGCCAGCAGTAGGGTCCCTGACACCGGGGAGCTGTTTTTT.

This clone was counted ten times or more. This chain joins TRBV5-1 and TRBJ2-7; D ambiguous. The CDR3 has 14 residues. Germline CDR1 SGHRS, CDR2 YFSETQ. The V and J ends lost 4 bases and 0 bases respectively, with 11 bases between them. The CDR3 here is CASSDARSSYEQYF. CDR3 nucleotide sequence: TGCGCCAGCAGCGACGCTAGGAGCTCCTACGAGCAGTACTTC.

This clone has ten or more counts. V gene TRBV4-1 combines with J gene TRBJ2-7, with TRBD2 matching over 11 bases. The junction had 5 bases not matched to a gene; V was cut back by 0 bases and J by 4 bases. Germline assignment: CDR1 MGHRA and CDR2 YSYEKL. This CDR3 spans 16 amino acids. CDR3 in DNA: TGCGCCAGCAGCCAAGATTTGAGGACTAGCGGGTACGAGCAGTACTTC. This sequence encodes CASSQDLRTSGYEQYF.

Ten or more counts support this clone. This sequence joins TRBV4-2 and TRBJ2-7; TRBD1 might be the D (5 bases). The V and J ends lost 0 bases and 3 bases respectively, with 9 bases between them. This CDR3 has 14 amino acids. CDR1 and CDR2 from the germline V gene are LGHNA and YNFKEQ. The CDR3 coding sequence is TGTGCCAGCAGCCAAGAACTCGACAGCTACGAGCAGTACTTC. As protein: CASSQELDSYEQYF.

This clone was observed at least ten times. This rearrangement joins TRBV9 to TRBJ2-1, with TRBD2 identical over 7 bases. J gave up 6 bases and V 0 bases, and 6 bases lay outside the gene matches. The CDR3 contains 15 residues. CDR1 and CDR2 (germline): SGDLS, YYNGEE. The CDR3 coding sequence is TGTGCCAGCAGCGTAGGAATGGGACTACGCAATGAGCAGTTCTTC. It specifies CASSVGMGLRNEQFF. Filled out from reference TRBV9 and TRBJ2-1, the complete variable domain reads DSGVTQTPKHLITATGQRVTLRCSPRSGDLSVYWYQQSLDQGLQFLIQYYNGEERAKGNILERFSAQQFPDLHSELNLSSLELGDSALYFCASSVGMGLRNEQFFGPGTRLTVL.

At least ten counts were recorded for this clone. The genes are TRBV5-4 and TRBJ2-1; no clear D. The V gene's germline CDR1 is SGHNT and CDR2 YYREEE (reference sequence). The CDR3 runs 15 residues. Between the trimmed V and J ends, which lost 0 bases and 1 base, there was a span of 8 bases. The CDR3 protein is CASSLDARSYNEQFF. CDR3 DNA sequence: TGTGCCAGCAGCTTGGACGCCAGATCCTACAATGAGCAGTTCTTC.

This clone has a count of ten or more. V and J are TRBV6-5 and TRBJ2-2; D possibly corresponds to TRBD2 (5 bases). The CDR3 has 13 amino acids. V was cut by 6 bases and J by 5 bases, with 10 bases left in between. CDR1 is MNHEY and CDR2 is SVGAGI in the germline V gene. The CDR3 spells CASRPSGTGELFF. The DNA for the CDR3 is TGTGCCAGCAGGCCCTCGGGGACCGGGGAGCTGTTTTTT.

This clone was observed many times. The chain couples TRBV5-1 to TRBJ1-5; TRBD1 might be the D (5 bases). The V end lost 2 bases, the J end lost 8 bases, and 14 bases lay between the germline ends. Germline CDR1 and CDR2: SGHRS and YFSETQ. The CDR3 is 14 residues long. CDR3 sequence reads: CASSLTPWGEPQHF. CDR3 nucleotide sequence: TGCGCCAGCAGCTTAACACCTTGGGGGGAGCCCCAGCATTTT.

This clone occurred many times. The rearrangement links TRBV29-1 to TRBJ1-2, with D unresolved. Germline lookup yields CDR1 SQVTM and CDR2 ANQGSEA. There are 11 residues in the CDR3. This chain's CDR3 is CTGEGWDGYTF. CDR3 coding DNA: TGCACCGGGGAGGGATGGGATGGCTACACCTTC.

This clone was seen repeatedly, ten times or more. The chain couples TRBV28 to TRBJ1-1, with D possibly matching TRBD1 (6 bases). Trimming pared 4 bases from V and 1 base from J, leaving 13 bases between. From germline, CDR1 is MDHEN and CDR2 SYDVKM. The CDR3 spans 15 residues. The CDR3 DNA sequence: TGTGCCAGCAGTTCCCCCGGACAGTCGAACACTGAAGCTTTCTTT. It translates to CASSSPGQSNTEAFF. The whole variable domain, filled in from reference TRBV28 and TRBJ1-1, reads DVKVTQSSRYLVKRTGEKVFLECVQDMDHENMFWYRQDPGLGLRLIYFSYDVKMKEKGDIPEGYSVSREKKERFSLILESASTNQTSMYLCASSSPGQSNTEAFFGQGTRLTVV.

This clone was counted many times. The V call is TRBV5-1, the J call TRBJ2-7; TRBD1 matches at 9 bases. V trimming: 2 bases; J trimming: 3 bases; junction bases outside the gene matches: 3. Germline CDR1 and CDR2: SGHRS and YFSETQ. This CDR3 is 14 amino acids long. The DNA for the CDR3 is TGCGCCAGCAGCTTACAGGGGGCCGACTACGAGCAGTACTTC. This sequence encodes CASSLQGADYEQYF.

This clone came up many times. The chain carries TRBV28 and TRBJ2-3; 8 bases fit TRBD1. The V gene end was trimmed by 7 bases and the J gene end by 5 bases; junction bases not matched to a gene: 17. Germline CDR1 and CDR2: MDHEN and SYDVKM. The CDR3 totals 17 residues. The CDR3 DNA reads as TGTGCCAGCACCCCCCCGGGACGGCAGGGGGCCGGAGATACGCAGTATTTT. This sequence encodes CASTPPGRQGAGDTQYF.

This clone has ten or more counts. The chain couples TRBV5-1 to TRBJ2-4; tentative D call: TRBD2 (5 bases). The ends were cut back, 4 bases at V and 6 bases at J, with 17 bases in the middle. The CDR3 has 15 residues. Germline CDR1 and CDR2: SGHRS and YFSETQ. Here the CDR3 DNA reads TGCGCCAGCAGCCCATCCGAGGACTGGGGAAACATTCAGTACTTC. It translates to CASSPSEDWGNIQYF.

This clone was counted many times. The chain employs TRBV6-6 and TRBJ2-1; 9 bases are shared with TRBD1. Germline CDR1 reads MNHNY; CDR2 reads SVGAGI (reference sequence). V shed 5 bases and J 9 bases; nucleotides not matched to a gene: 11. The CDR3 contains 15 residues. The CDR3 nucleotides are TGTGCCAGCAGTACCCGGGACAGGGTAGGGGTTGAGCAGTTCTTC. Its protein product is CASSTRDRVGVEQFF.

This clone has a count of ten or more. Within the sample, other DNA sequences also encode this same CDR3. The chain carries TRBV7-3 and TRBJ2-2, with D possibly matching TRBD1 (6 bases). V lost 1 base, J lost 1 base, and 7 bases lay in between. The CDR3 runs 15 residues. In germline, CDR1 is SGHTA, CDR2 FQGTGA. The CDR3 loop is CASSLRGQNTGELFF. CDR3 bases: TGTGCCAGCAGCTTAAGGGGACAGAACACCGGGGAGCTGTTTTTT.

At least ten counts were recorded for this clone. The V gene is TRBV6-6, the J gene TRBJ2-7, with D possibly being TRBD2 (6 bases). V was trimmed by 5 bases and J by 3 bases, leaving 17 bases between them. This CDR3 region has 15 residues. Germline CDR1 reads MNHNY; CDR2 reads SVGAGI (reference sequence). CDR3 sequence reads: CASSGPDYPNYEQYF. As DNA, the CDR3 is TGTGCCAGCAGTGGCCCGGACTATCCCAACTACGAGCAGTACTTC.

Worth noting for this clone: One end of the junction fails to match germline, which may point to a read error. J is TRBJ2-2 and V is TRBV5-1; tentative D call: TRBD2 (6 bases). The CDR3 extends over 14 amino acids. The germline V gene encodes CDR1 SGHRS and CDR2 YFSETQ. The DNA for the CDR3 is TGCGCCAGCAGATTGGGCAGAAACAGCGGGCAGCTGTTTTTT. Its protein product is CASRLGRNSGQLFF.

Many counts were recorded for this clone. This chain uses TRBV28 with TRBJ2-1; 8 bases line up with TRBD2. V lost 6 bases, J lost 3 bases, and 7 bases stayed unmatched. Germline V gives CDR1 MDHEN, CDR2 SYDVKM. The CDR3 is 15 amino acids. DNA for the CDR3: TGTGCCAGCAGCCAGCGGGAGAATGTCTACAATGAGCAGTTCTTC. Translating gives CASSQRENVYNEQFF. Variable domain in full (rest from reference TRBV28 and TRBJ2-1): DVKVTQSSRYLVKRTGEKVFLECVQDMDHENMFWYRQDPGLGLRLIYFSYDVKMKEKGDIPEGYSVSREKKERFSLILESASTNQTSMYLCASSQRENVYNEQFFGPGTRLTVL.

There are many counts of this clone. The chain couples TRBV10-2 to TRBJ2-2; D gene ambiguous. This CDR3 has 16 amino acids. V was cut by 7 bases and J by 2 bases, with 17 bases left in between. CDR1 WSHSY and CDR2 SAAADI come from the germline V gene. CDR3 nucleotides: TGCGCCAGCAATGATAAAGGGCGCGTCAACACCGGGGAGCTGTTTTTT. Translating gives CASNDKGRVNTGELFF.

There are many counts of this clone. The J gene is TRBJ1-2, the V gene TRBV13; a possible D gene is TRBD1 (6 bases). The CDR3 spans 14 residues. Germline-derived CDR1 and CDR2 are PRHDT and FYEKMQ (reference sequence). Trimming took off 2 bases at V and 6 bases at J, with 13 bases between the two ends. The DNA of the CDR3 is TGTGCCAGCAGCTTAAGAGGGGGAAAGGATGGCTACACCTTC. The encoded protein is CASSLRGGKDGYTF.

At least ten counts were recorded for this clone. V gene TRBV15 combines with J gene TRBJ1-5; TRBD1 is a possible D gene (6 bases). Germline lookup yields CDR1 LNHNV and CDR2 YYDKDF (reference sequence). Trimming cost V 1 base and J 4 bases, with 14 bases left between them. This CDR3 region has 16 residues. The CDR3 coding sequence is TGTGCCACCAGCAGAGCTATGGACAGAGAGAATCAGCCCCAGCATTTT. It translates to CATSRAMDRENQPQHF.

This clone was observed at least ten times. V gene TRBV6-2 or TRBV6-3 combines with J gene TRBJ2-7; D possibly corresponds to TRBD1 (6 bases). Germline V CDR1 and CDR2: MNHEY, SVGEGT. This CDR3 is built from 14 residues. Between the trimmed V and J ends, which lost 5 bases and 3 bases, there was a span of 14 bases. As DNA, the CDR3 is TGTGCCAGCAGTCCGGGTGGGGGCGGCTACGAGCAGTACTTC. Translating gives CASSPGGGGYEQYF.

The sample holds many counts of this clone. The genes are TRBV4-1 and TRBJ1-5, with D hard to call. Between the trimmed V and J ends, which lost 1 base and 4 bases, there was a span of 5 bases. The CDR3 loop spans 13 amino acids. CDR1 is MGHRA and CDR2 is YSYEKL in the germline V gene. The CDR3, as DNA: TGCGCCAGCAGCCAAGTGTCGAATCAGCCCCAGCATTTT. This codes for CASSQVSNQPQHF.

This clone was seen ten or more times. This CDR3 reads CASSVAAGVTDTQYF. The CDR3 DNA follows: TGTGCCAGCAGCGTAGCAGCGGGAGTAACAGATACGCAGTATTTT. This sequence joins TRBV9 and TRBJ2-3; TRBD2 matches 8 bases. The CDR3 sequence is 15 residues long. Germline CDR1 is SGDLS and CDR2 is YYNGEE. V lost 0 bases and J lost 3; bases outside the gene matches: 3.

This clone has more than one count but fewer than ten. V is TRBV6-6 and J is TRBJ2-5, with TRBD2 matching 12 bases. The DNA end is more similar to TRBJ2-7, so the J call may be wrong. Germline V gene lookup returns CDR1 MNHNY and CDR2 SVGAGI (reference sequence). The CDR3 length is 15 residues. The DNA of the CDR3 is TGTGCCAGCAGATTTCCGACTAGCGGGAGCTACGAGCAGTACTTC. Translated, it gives CASRFPTSGSYEQYF.